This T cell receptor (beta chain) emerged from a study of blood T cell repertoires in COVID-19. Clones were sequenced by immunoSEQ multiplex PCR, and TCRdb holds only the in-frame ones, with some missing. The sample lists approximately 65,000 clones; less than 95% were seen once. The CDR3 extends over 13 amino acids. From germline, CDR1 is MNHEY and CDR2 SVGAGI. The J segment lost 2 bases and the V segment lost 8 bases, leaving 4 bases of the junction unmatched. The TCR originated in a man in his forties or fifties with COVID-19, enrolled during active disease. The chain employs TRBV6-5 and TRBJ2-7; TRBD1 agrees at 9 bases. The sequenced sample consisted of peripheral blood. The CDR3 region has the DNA TGTGCCAGCCGGACAGGGGACCCCTACGAGCAGTACTTC. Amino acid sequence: CASRTGDPYEQYF.